The T cell receptor (beta chain) under discussion was sequenced for a study of Ad26.COV2.S vaccination and SARS-CoV-2 variants. The treatment denotes: approximately 18 received Ad26.COV2.S at low or high dose, single or two shots; a few received placebo; per-sample allocation not given. Sampling took place 63 days after the first vaccine or placebo injection. Sequencing used immunoSEQ multiplex PCR; TCRdb keeps in-frame clones, though not all of them. The sample carries about 680,000 clones, approximately 88% recorded once. Germline CDR1 reads SGHDT; CDR2 reads YYEEEE. The V and J ends lost 4 bases and 7 bases respectively, with 19 bases between them. The CDR3 is 15 residues long.

The sample in question was peripheral blood, obtained in a trial of Ad26.COV2.S vaccine versus placebo. The clonotype originates from a person aged 18-65 years who received the Ad26.COV2.S COVID-19 vaccine or a placebo. V is TRBV5-6 and J is TRBJ2-3; D perhaps matches TRBD2 (5 bases). In DNA form, the CDR3 reads TGTGCCAGCAGCCCTTGGGGAGCCCGCGGTCATACGCAGTATTTT. This gives the protein CASSPWGARGHTQYF.